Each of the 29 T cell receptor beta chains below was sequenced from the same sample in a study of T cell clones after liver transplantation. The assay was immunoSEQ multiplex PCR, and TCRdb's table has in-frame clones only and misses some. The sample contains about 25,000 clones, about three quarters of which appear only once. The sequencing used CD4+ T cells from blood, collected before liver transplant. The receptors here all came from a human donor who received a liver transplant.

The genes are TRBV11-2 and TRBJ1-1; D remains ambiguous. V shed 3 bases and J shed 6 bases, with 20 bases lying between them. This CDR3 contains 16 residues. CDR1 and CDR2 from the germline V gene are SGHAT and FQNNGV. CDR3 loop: CASSLSRVDVGAEAFF. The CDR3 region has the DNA TGTGCCAGCAGCTTGTCACGCGTAGACGTCGGGGCTGAAGCTTTCTTT.

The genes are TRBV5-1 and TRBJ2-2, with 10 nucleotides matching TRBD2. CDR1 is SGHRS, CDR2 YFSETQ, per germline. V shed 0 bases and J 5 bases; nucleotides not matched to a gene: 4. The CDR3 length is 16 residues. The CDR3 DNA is TGCGCCAGCAGCTTGGCGGAGCGGGAGGGGACCGGGGAGCTGTTTTTT. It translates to CASSLAEREGTGELFF.

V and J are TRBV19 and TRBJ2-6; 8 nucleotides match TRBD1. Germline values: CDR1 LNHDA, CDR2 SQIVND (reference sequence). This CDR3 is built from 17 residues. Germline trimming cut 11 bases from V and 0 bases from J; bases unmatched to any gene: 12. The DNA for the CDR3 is TGTGCCTCACAATCCGGGACAGGAGTCTCTGGGGCCAACGTCCTGACTTTC. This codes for CASQSGTGVSGANVLTF.

CDR3 sequence (DNA): TGTGCCAGTAACCCATCACACCCGAACACTGAAGCTTTCTTT. This codes for CASNPSHPNTEAFF. The genes are TRBV19 and TRBJ1-1; D uncertain. Trimming removed 7 bases from V and 1 base from J, with 13 bases in between. Looked up from germline, CDR1 is LNHDA and CDR2 is SQIVND (reference sequence). The CDR3 is made up of 14 amino acids.

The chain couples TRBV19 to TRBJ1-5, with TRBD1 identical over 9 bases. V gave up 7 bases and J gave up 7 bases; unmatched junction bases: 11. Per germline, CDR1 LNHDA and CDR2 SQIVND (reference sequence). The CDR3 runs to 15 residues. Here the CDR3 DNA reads TGTGCCAGTACCTACGGGACAGGGCTTTGGCAGCCCCAGCATTTT. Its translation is CASTYGTGLWQPQHF.

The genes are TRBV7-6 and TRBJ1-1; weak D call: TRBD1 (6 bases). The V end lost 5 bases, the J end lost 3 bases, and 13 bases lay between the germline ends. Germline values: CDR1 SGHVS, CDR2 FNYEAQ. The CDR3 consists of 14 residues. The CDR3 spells CASSQTRGDTEAFF. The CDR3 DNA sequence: TGTGCCAGCAGCCAAACGAGGGGGGACACTGAAGCTTTCTTT.

Here the CDR3 DNA reads TGCGCCAGCAGCAAGGGGGAATCAAGCTCCTACGAGCAGTACTTC. Amino acid sequence: CASSKGESSSYEQYF. The genes are TRBV5-1 and TRBJ2-7; tentatively, D is TRBD1 (6 bases). The CDR3 contains 15 residues. Germline assignment: CDR1 SGHRS and CDR2 YFSETQ. The V gene lost 4 bases and the J gene lost 0 bases, with 14 bases spanning the gap. Combining the CDR3 with reference TRBV5-1 and TRBJ2-7 gives the whole variable domain KAGVTQTPRYLIKTRGQQVTLSCSPISGHRSVSWYQQTPGQGLQFLFEYFSETQRNKGNFPGRFSGRQFSNSRSEMNVSTLELGDSALYLCASSKGESSSYEQYFGPGTRLTVT.

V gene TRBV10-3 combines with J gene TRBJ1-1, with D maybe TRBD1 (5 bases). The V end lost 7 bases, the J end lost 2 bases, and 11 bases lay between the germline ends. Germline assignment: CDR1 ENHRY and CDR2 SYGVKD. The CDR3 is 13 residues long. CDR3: CAITRDRNTEAFF. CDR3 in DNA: TGTGCCATCACCCGAGACAGAAACACTGAAGCTTTCTTT.

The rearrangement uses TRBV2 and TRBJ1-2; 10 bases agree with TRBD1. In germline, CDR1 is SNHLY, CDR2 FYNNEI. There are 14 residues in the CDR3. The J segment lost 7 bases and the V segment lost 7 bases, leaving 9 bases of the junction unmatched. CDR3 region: CASTRGGQGSGYTF. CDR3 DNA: TGTGCCAGCACCCGAGGGGGACAGGGGAGTGGCTACACCTTC.

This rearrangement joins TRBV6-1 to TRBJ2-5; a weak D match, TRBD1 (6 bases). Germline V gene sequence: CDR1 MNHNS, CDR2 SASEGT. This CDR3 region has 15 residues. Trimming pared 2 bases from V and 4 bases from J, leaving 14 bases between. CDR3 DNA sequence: TGTGCCAGCAGTGAAAGGGGGACGCGCCCAGAGACCCAGTACTTC. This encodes CASSERGTRPETQYF.

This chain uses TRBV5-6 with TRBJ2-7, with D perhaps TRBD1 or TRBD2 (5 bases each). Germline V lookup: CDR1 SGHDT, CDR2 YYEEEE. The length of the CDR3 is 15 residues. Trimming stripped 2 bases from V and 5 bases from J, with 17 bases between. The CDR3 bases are TGTGCCAGCAGCTTCCGGGACGGTGGCTCTCACGAGCAGTACTTC. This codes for CASSFRDGGSHEQYF.

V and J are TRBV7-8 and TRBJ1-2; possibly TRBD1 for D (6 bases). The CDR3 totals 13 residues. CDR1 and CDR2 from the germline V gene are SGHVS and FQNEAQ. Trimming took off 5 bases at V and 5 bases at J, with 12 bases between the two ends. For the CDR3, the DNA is TGTGCCAGCAGCGAAGAAGGGGGATATGGCTACACCTTC. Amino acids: CASSEEGGYGYTF.

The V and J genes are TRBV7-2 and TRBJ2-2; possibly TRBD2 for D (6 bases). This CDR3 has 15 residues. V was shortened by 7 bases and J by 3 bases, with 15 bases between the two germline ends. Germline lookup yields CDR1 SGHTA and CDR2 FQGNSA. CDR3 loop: CASTPGGSYTGELFF. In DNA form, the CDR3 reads TGTGCCAGCACCCCTGGGGGGAGTTACACCGGGGAGCTGTTTTTT.

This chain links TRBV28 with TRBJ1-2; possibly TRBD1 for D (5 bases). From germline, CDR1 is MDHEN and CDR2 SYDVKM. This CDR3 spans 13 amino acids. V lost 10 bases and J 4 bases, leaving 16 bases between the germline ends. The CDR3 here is CATRRGPRYGYTF. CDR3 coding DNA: TGTGCCACCCGACGGGGACCCCGCTATGGCTACACCTTC.

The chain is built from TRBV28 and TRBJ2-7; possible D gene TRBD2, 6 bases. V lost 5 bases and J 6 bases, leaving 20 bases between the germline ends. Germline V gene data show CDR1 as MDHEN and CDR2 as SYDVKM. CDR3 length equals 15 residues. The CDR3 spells CASSPVLAEGREQYV. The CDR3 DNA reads TGTGCCAGCAGTCCAGTGTTAGCGGAGGGGCGCGAGCAGTACGTC.

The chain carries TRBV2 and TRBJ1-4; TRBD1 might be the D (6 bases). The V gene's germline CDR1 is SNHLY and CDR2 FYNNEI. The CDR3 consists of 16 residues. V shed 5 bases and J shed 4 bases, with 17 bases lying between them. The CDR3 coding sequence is TGTGCCAGCAGTCCTATGGGGCCAGGGGTTAATGAAAAACTGTTTTTT. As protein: CASSPMGPGVNEKLFF.

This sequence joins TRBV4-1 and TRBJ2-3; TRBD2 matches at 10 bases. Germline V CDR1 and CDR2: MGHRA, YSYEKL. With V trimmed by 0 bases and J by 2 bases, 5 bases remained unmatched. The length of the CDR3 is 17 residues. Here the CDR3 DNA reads TGCGCCAGCAGCCAAGATCCTAGCGGGGGATTCACAGATACGCAGTATTTT. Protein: CASSQDPSGGFTDTQYF.

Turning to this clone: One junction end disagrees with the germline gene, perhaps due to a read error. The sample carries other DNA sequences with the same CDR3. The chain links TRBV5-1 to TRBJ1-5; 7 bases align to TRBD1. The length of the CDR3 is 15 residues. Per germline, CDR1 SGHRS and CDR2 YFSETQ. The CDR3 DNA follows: TGCGCCAGCAGCTTGGTGCCAGGGGGTGATCAACCCCAGCATTTT. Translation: CASSLVPGGDQPQHF.

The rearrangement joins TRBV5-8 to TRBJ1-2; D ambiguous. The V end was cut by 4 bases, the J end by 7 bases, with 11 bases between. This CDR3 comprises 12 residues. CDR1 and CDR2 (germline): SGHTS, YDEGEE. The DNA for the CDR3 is TGTGCCAGCAGCCCCGCCTGGGGTGGCTACACCTTC. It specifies CASSPAWGGYTF. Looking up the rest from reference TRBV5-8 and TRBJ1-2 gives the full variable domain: EAGVTQSPTHLIKTRGQQATLRCSPISGHTSVYWYQQALGLGLQFLLWYDEGEERNRGNFPPRFSGRQFPNYSSELNVNALELEDSALYLCASSPAWGGYTFGSGTRLTVV.

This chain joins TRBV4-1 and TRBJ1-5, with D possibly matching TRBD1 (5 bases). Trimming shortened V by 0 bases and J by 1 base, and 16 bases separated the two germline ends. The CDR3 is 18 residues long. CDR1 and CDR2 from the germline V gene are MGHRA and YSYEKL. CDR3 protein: CASSQDLSRQGSNQPQHF. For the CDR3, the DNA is TGCGCCAGCAGCCAAGATCTATCTAGGCAGGGAAGCAATCAGCCCCAGCATTTT.

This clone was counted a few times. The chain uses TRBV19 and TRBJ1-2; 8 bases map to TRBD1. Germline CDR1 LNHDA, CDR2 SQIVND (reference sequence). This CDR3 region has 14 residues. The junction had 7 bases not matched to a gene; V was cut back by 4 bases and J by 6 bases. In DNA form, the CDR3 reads TGTGCCAGTAGTAGCAGACAGGGGCGGAATGGCTACACCTTC. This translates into CASSSRQGRNGYTF.

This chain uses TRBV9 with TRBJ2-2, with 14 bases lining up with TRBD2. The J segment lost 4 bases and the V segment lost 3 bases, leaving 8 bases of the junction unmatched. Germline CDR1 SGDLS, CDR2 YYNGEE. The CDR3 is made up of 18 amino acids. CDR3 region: CASSAPGLAGAGTGELFF. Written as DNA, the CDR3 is TGTGCCAGCAGCGCCCCGGGACTAGCGGGAGCGGGCACCGGGGAGCTGTTTTTT.

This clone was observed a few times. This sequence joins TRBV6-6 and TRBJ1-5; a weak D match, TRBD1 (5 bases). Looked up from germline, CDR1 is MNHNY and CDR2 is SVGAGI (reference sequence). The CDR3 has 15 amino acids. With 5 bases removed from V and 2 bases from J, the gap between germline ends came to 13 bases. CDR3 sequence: CASSGLGGGNQPQHF. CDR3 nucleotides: TGTGCCAGCAGTGGCTTGGGAGGGGGCAATCAGCCCCAGCATTTT.

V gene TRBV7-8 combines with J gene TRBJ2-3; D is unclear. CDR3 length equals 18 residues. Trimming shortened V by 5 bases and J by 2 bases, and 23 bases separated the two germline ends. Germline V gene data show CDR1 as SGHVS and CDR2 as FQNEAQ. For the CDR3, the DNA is TGTGCCAGCAGCCCTCGACTCTTTTCCGGGTCGTTCACAGATACGCAGTATTTT. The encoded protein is CASSPRLFSGSFTDTQYF.

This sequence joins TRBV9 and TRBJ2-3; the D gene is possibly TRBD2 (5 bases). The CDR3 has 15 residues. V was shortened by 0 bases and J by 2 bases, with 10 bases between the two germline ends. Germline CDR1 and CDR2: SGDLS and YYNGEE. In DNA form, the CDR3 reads TGTGCCAGCAGCGTAGATCAGCGGCCCACAGATACGCAGTATTTT. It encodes CASSVDQRPTDTQYF.

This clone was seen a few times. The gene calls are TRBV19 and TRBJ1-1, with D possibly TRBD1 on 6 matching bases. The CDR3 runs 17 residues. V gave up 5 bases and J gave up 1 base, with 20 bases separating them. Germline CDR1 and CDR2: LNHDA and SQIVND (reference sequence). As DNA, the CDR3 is TGTGCCAGTAGTCCTTACGGGGGGGCCAACTCGAACACTGAAGCTTTCTTT. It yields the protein CASSPYGGANSNTEAFF. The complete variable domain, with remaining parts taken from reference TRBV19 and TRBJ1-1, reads DGGITQSPKYLFRKEGQNVTLSCEQNLNHDAMYWYRQDPGQGLRLIYYSQIVNDFQKGDIAEGYSVSREKKESFPLTVTSAQKNPTAFYLCASSPYGGANSNTEAFFGQGTRLTVV.

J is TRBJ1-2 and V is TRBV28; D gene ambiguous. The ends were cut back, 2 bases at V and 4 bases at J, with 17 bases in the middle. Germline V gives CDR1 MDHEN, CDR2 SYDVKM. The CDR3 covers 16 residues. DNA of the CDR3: TGTGCCAGCAGTTTACCACCGGGAAACTTTTTCTATGGCTACACCTTC. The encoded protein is CASSLPPGNFFYGYTF.

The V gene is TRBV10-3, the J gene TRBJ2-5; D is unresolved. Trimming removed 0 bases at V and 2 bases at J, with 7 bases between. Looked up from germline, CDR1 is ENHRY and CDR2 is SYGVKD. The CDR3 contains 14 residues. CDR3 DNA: TGTGCCATCAGTGAGTCTCGGTTACAAGAGACCCAGTACTTC. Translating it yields CAISESRLQETQYF.

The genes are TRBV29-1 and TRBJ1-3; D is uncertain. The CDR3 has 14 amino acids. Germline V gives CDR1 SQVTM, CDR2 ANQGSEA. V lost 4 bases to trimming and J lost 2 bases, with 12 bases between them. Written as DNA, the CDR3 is TGCAGCGTTGGGTTGGGAATGGCTGGAAACACCATATATTTT. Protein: CSVGLGMAGNTIYF.